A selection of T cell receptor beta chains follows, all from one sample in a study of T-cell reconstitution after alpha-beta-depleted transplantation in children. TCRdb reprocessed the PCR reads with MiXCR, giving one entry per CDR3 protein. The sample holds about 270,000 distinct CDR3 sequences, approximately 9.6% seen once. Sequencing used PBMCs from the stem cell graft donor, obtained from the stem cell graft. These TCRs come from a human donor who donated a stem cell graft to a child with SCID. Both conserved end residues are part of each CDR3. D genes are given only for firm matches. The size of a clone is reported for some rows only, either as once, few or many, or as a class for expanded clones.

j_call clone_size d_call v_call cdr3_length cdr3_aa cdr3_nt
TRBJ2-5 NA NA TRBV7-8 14 CASSLGLVKETQYF TGTGCCAGCAGCTTAGGACTAGTAAAAGAGACCCAGTACTTC
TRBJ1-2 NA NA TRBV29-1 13 CSVEVVKGNGYTF TGCAGCGTTGAAGTCGTGAAGGGGAATGGCTACACCTTC
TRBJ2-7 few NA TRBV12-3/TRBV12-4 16 CASSLGPGGPRDEQYF TGTGCCAGCAGTTTAGGTCCCGGGGGCCCCAGGGACGAGCAGTACTTC
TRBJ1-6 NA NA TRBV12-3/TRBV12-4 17 CASSLGQLSSYNSPLHF TGTGCCAGCAGTTTAGGTCAGCTAAGCTCCTATAATTCACCCCTCCACTTT
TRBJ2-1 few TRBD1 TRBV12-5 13 CASGSGQYNEQFF TGTGCTAGTGGCTCGGGACAGTACAATGAGCAGTTCTTC
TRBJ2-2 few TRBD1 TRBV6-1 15 CASRTGTGWTGELFF TGTGCCAGCAGAACCGGGACAGGGTGGACCGGGGAGCTGTTTTTT
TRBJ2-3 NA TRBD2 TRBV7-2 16 CASSLSAGGPQDTQYF TGTGCCAGCAGCTTATCAGCGGGGGGGCCCCAAGATACGCAGTATTTT
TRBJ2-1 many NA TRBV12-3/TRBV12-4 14 CASSLGTAYNEQFF TGTGCCAGCAGTTTAGGGACGGCCTACAATGAGCAGTTCTTC
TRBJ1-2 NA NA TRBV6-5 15 CASSYTSGTYLGYTF TGTGCCAGCAGTTACACCTCCGGGACTTACCTTGGCTACACCTTC
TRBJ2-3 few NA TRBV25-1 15 CASSLPGAFTDTQYF TGTGCCAGCAGTCTGCCTGGGGCCTTCACAGATACGCAGTATTTT
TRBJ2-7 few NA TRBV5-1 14 CASSPGWREYEQYF TGCGCCAGCAGCCCCGGTTGGAGGGAGTACGAGCAGTACTTC
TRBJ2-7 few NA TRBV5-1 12 CASTGAGWEQYF TGCGCCAGCACCGGGGCAGGGTGGGAGCAGTACTTC
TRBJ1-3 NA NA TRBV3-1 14 CASSQGRQAYTIYF TGTGCCAGCAGCCAAGGGAGGCAGGCCTACACCATATATTTT
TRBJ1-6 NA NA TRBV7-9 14 CASSRPGVNSPLHF TGTGCCAGCAGCCGGCCAGGGGTTAATTCACCCCTCCACTTT
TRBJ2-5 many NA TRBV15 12 CATSRGEETQYF TGTGCCACCAGCAGAGGGGAAGAGACCCAGTACTTC
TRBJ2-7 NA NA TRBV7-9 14 CASSHPPQNYEQYF TGTGCCAGCAGTCACCCCCCCCAGAACTACGAGCAGTACTTC
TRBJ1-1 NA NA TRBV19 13 CASSISVSSEAFF TGTGCCAGTAGTATATCTGTTTCTTCTGAAGCTTTCTTT
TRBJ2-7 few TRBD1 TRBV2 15 CASSDPRGLPHEQYF TGTGCCAGCAGTGATCCAAGGGGGCTCCCTCACGAGCAGTACTTC
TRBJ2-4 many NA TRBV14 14 CASSQERVGNIQYF TGTGCCAGCAGCCAGGAAAGGGTGGGGAACATTCAGTACTTC